This paragraph reports one T cell receptor (beta chain). The target antigen is unknown. The method was immunoSEQ multiplex PCR; TCRdb's version includes in-frame clones alone and lacks a portion of them. The table includes about 130,000 clones, about 94% detected once. This sample was taken from a study of T cell responses to AZD1222 COVID-19 vaccine. This CDR3 has 15 residues. V lost 2 bases to trimming and J lost 0 bases, with 9 bases between them. Per germline, CDR1 KGHSH and CDR2 LQKENI. Whole-study findings and limits: Donors were mostly white British, more females; clonal diversity possibly underestimated. The CD4 TCRs associated with vaccination extended across spike and predominated at 160-218 and 743-854.

The chain carries TRBV18 and TRBJ2-3, with D perhaps TRBD1 (6 bases). The receptor's source is an adult in good health. The specimen comprised peripheral blood, sampled on day 0 of AZD1222 vaccination. CDR3 sequence (DNA): TGTGCCAGCTCACCAGAAGGGGGAAGCACAGATACGCAGTATTTT. This sequence encodes CASSPEGGSTDTQYF.